The clone carrying this T cell receptor beta chain was observed many times. The antigen is undetermined. This entry is derived from a study of molecular identifiers for immune sequencing clone quantification. Source material for naive CD8 libraries was roughly 19,000 to 1,000,000 sorted cells, with 10%, 30% or 50% RNA. Previously described methods and listed TCR primers were used for bulk TCR libraries. Each CDR3 protein gets one entry after TCRdb re-called the PCR reads with MiXCR. The sample has around 480,000 distinct CDR3 sequences; 25% are singletons. Study observations and caveats: Clonotypes topping 20 RNA copies carried over 97% of effector molecules but under 1% of naive ones.

The V and J ends lost 10 bases and 1 base, in that order; junction bases with no gene match: 12. CDR1 is MNHNS and CDR2 is SASEGT in the germline V gene. This CDR3 has 17 residues. This TCR was recovered from a human donor in good health. Some libraries in this study had Jurkat cell RNA spiked in. The chain couples TRBV6-1 to TRBJ2-3; 12 nucleotides line up with TRBD2. Specimen: naive CD8+ T cells from blood, with Jurkat cell RNA spiked in. This sample's subset: FACS-sorted CD8+CD4-CCR7+CD45RA+ naive T cells. CDR3 amino acids: CATRKELAGGRTDTQYF. CDR3 DNA sequence: TGTGCCACGCGAAAAGAACTAGCGGGAGGCCGCACAGATACGCAGTATTTT.